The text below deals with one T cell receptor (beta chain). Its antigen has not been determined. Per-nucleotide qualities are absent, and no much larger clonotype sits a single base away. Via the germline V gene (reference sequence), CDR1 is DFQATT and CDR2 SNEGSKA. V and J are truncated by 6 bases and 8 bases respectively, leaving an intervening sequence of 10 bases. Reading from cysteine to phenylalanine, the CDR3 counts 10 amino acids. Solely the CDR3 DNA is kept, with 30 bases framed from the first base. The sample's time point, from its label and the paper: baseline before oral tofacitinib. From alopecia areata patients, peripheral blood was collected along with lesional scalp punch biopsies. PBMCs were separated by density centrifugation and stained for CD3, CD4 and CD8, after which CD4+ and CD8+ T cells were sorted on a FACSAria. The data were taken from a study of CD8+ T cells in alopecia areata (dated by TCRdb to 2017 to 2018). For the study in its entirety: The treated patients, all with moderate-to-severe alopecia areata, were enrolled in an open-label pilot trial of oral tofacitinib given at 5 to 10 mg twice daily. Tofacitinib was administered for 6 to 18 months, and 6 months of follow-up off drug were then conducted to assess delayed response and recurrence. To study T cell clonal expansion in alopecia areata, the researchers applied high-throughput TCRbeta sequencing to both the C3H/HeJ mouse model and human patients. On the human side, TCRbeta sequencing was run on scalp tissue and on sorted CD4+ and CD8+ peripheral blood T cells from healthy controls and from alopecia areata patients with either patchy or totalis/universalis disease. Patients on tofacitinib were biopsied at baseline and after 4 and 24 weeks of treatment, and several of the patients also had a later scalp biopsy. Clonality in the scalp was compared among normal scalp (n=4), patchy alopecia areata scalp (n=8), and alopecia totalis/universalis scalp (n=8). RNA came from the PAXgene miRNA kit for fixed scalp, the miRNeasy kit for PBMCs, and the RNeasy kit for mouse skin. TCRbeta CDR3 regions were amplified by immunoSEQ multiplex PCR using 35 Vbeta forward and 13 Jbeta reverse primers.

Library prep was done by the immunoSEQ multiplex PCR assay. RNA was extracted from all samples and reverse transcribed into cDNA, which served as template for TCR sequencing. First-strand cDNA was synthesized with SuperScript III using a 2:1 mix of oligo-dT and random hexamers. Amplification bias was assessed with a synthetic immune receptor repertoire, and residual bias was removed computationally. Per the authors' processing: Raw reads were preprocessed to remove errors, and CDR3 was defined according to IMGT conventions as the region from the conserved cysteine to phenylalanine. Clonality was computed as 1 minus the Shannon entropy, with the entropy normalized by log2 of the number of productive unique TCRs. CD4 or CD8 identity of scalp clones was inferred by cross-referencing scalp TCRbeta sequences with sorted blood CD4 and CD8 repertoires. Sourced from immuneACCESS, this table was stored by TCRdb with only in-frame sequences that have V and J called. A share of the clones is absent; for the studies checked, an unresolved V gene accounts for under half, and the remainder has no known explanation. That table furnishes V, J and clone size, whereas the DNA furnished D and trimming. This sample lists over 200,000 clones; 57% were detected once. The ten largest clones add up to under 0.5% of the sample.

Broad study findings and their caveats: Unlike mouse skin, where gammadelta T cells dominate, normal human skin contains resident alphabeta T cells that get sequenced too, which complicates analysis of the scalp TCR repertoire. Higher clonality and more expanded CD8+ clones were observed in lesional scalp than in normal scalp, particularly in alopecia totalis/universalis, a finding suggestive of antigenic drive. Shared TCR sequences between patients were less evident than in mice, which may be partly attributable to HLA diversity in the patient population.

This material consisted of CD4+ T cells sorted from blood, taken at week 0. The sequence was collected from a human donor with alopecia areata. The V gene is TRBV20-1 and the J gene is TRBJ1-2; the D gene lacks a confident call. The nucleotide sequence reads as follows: TGCAGTGCAAGCACCGTAGGCTACACCTTC. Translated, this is CSASTVGYTF.